The clone carrying this TCR beta chain was recorded only once. Its antigen is not identified. Germline CDR1 reads SGHRS; CDR2 reads YFSETQ. Trimming left V 1 base short and J 0 bases short, with 7 bases between. The CDR3 has 14 residues. The sample comes from a study of cytomegalovirus exposure and HLA in healthy donors. Findings and limits, study-wide: Altogether, some 170 TCR beta chains were recorded as cytomegalovirus-associated.

The assay was immunoSEQ multiplex PCR, and TCRdb's table has in-frame clones only and misses some. The sample holds some 240,000 clones, roughly 86% seen once. The sequence derives from a woman in her 30s in good health and CMV-seropositive. The rearrangement links TRBV5-1 to TRBJ1-1; D call uncertain. The sequencing sample was made of PBMCs. CDR3 sequence: CASSLTDMNTEAFF. The CDR3, as DNA: TGCGCCAGCAGCTTGACTGATATGAACACTGAAGCTTTCTTT.